Each of the 27 T cell receptor beta chains below was sequenced from the same sample in a study of blood T cell repertoires in COVID-19 (dated by TCRdb to 2018 to 2020). Library construction relied on the immunoSEQ multiplex PCR assay. The table was pulled from immuneACCESS by TCRdb, which kept in-frame rearrangements only. Such tables lose some clones; where checked, under half of the loss comes from unresolved V genes, and the rest has no known cause. The sample yields about 220,000 clones; about 86% were counted once. The ten largest clones capture roughly 10% of the sample. Sequenced sample: peripheral blood. Receptors originate from a woman aged 50 to 65 with COVID-19, enrolled during active disease.

V usage is TRBV27 and J usage is TRBJ1-1, with 7 nucleotides matching TRBD1. V lost 6 bases to trimming and J lost 1 base; unmatched junction nucleotides: 2. This CDR3 spans 13 amino acids. CDR1 is MNHEY, CDR2 SMNVEV, per germline (reference sequence). CDR3 protein: CASRNRGNTEAFF. The CDR3 nucleotides read TGTGCCAGCAGGAACAGGGGGAACACTGAAGCTTTCTTT.

The chain combines TRBV24-1 with TRBJ1-4; 9 positions agree with TRBD1. The germline V gene encodes CDR1 KGHDR and CDR2 SFDVKD. The V gene end was trimmed by 5 bases and the J gene end by 5 bases; junction bases not matched to a gene: 8. CDR3 length: 16 residues. CDR3 residues: CATSGVSGTGNEKLFF. CDR3 sequence (DNA): TGTGCCACCAGTGGTGTCTCCGGGACAGGGAATGAAAAACTGTTTTTT.

The chain employs TRBV11-2 and TRBJ1-3; D is ambiguous. The CDR3 runs 12 residues. CDR1 and CDR2 (germline): SGHAT, FQNNGV. V was shortened by 5 bases and J by 4 bases, with 6 bases between the two germline ends. The CDR3 bases are TGTGCCAGCAGCACTCCAGGAAACACCATATATTTT. This codes for CASSTPGNTIYF.

V gene TRBV5-4 combines with J gene TRBJ2-7; D gene unclear. Germline lookup yields CDR1 SGHNT and CDR2 YYREEE (reference sequence). The CDR3 totals 15 residues. V lost 0 bases and J lost 3, with 13 bases in between. For the CDR3, the DNA is TGTGCCAGCAGCTTGGCCGCCGACTCCCGCTACGAGCAGTACTTC. The encoded protein is CASSLAADSRYEQYF.

This clone appeared a single time. The rearrangement uses TRBV10-2 and TRBJ1-5; 10 nucleotides align to TRBD1. This CDR3 region has 14 residues. Germline V gives CDR1 WSHSY, CDR2 SAAADI. V shed 10 bases, J shed 3 bases, and the junction held 6 bases outside the gene matches. The CDR3 protein is CATSDRGFNQPQHF. The CDR3 DNA follows: TGCGCCACTTCGGACAGGGGGTTCAATCAGCCCCAGCATTTT.

This chain uses TRBV11-2 with TRBJ2-2, with TRBD2 matching over 10 bases. Germline V CDR1 and CDR2: SGHAT, FQNNGV. This CDR3 comprises 17 residues. J was trimmed by 2 bases and V by 3 bases; bases with no gene match: 6. CDR3 in DNA: TGTGCCAGCAGCTTCCTGCGACTAGCGGGCAACACCGGGGAGCTGTTTTTT. Translating it yields CASSFLRLAGNTGELFF.

The V gene is TRBV2, the J gene TRBJ2-2, with 8 bases lining up with TRBD1. CDR3 length: 17 amino acids. Germline CDR1 is SNHLY and CDR2 is FYNNEI. V shed 0 bases, J shed 2 bases, and the junction held 5 bases outside the gene matches. The CDR3 loop reads CASSEAGTGINTGELFF. The CDR3 region has the DNA TGTGCCAGCAGTGAAGCCGGGACAGGAATTAACACCGGGGAGCTGTTTTTT.

The chain employs TRBV19 and TRBJ1-5; tentatively, D is TRBD1 (5 bases). Germline lookup yields CDR1 LNHDA and CDR2 SQIVND (reference sequence). The CDR3 has 15 residues. The V and J ends lost 9 bases and 1 base respectively, with 16 bases between them. The CDR3 sequence is CASRGGNLSNQPQHF. CDR3 DNA: TGTGCCAGCCGGGGGGGGAATCTAAGCAATCAGCCCCAGCATTTT.

The V call is TRBV20-1, the J call TRBJ2-4; 11 bases are a match to TRBD2. The CDR3 contains 15 residues. Germline lookup yields CDR1 DFQATT and CDR2 SNEGSKA (reference sequence). The J segment lost 2 bases and the V segment lost 3 bases, leaving 3 bases of the junction unmatched. CDR3: CSASVAGGSKNIQYF. CDR3 bases: TGCAGTGCTAGTGTAGCGGGGGGGTCCAAAAACATTCAGTACTTC.

This clone was seen only once. The CDR3 loop reads CASSKFGSYNSPLHF. For the CDR3, the DNA is TGCGCCAGTTCAAAGTTCGGGTCCTATAATTCACCCCTCCACTTT. The chain employs TRBV5-1 and TRBJ1-6; D is unresolved. Germline V lookup: CDR1 SGHRS, CDR2 YFSETQ. The CDR3 totals 15 residues. V was cut by 8 bases and J by 1 base, with 13 bases left in between.

This clone was seen only once. The chain joins TRBV11-2 to TRBJ2-7, with TRBD1 matching 9 bases. This CDR3 region has 13 residues. The J segment lost 6 bases and the V segment lost 5 bases, leaving 5 bases of the junction unmatched. Germline V lookup: CDR1 SGHAT, CDR2 FQNNGV. CDR3 protein: CASSRGTGREQYV. CDR3 DNA: TGTGCCAGCAGCCGGGGGACAGGGCGCGAGCAGTACGTC.

This clone was seen only once. The chain joins TRBV18 to TRBJ1-4; TRBD1 might be the D (6 bases). Germline V gene sequence: CDR1 KGHSH, CDR2 LQKENI. Trimming left V 2 bases short and J 8 bases short, with 18 bases between. This CDR3 comprises 16 residues. CDR3 DNA sequence: TGTGCCAGCTCACCAGTCCCCAGGGGCCAGGGGGAAAAACTGTTTTTT. It yields the protein CASSPVPRGQGEKLFF.

V and J are TRBV28 and TRBJ2-3; 11 bases line up with TRBD2. The ends lost 3 bases at V and 6 bases at J; junction bases unmatched: 5. CDR1 and CDR2 (germline): MDHEN, SYDVKM. CDR3 length equals 15 residues. CDR3 DNA sequence: TGTGCCAGCAGTTTTAGCGGGGGGGCCAGGGATACGCAGTATTTT. It specifies CASSFSGGARDTQYF.

The chain employs TRBV24-1 and TRBJ2-1, with D perhaps TRBD2 (7 bases). CDR1 and CDR2 from the germline V gene are KGHDR and SFDVKD. The CDR3 has 17 residues. V lost 5 bases and J lost 4, with 20 bases in between. Here the CDR3 reads CATSGLQGLGGYNEQFF. The CDR3 nucleotides read TGTGCCACCAGTGGGTTACAGGGCTTGGGAGGGTACAATGAGCAGTTCTTC.

The chain recombines TRBV12-3 or TRBV12-4 with TRBJ1-3; unclear D gene. V lost 7 bases to trimming and J lost 2 bases, with 6 bases between them. This CDR3 region has 12 residues. The CDR3 region is CASTPTGNTIYF. The CDR3 coding sequence is TGTGCCAGCACCCCAACTGGAAACACCATATATTTT.

J is TRBJ1-1 and V is TRBV28, with D perhaps TRBD1 (6 bases). CDR3 length: 11 residues. Germline V CDR1 and CDR2: MDHEN, SYDVKM. V was shortened by 8 bases and J by 11 bases, with 15 bases between the two germline ends. CDR3 in amino acids: CASAGGHGAFF. For the CDR3, the DNA is TGTGCCAGCGCCGGGGGGCATGGGGCTTTCTTT.

V usage is TRBV6-1 and J usage is TRBJ2-7; D might be TRBD1 (6 bases). V lost 2 bases and J 5 bases, leaving 7 bases between the germline ends. The CDR3 is 12 residues long. Looked up from germline, CDR1 is MNHNS and CDR2 is SASEGT. In nucleotides, the CDR3 is TGTGCCAGCAGTGAAACAGGGAACGAGCAGTACGTC. Translation gives CASSETGNEQYV.

This clone was observed once. CDR3 residues: CASSFDRGLGEAFF. As DNA, the CDR3 is TGTGCCAGCAGCTTTGACAGGGGACTGGGTGAAGCTTTCTTT. The chain has TRBV11-2 and TRBJ1-1; TRBD1 aligns across 8 bases. The length of the CDR3 is 14 residues. The germline CDR1 and CDR2 sequences are SGHAT and FQNNGV. V trimming: 3 bases; J trimming: 7 bases; junction bases outside the gene matches: 7.

The chain has TRBV6-5 and TRBJ1-1; D remains ambiguous. The CDR3 is 13 residues long. The ends were cut back, 6 bases at V and 4 bases at J, with 12 bases in the middle. Germline V lookup: CDR1 MNHEY, CDR2 SVGAGI. CDR3: CASSISSGTEAFF. DNA of the CDR3: TGTGCCAGCAGCATCTCATCGGGCACTGAAGCTTTCTTT.

On this clone: The sample carries other DNA sequences with the same CDR3. The J gene is TRBJ1-5, the V gene TRBV28; maybe TRBD1 (5 bases). Trimming pared 6 bases from V and 2 bases from J, leaving 11 bases between. Germline V CDR1 and CDR2: MDHEN, SYDVKM. The CDR3 runs 14 residues. The CDR3 loop reads CASSLGGGNQPQHF. CDR3 in DNA: TGTGCCAGCAGCCTTGGGGGGGGCAATCAGCCCCAGCATTTT.

The chain couples TRBV7-2 to TRBJ1-4; D unclear. The germline V gene encodes CDR1 SGHTA and CDR2 FQGNSA. The CDR3 sequence is 13 residues long. V lost 8 bases and J lost 8, with 15 bases in between. The CDR3 loop reads CASRGQAGEKLFF. The CDR3 DNA reads as TGTGCCAGCCGTGGGCAGGCTGGGGAAAAACTGTTTTTT.

This rearrangement joins TRBV7-8 to TRBJ2-6, with D possibly matching TRBD1 (6 bases). The CDR3 consists of 17 residues. The V gene's germline CDR1 is SGHVS and CDR2 FQNEAQ. Trimming stripped 3 bases from V and 3 bases from J, with 15 bases between. For the CDR3, the DNA is TGTGCCAGCAGCTTTCCGACAGGCCCGGGTGGGGCCAACGTCCTGACTTTC. This sequence encodes CASSFPTGPGGANVLTF.

The V call is TRBV2, the J call TRBJ1-6, with 9 positions matching TRBD1. The CDR3 extends over 13 amino acids. CDR1 SNHLY and CDR2 FYNNEI come from the germline V gene. The J segment lost 10 bases and the V segment lost 7 bases, leaving 5 bases of the junction unmatched. CDR3 residues: CASIRTGVSPLHF. CDR3 in DNA: TGTGCCAGCATTCGGACAGGGGTCTCACCCCTCCACTTT.

V gene TRBV24-1 combines with J gene TRBJ2-3; 7 bases are a match to TRBD2. The ends lost 12 bases at V and 5 bases at J; junction bases unmatched: 10. This CDR3 comprises 13 residues. In germline, CDR1 is KGHDR, CDR2 SFDVKD. CDR3 DNA: TGTGCCCCCCCCCGGGGGAGGGAAGATACGCAGTATTTT. Translation gives CAPPRGREDTQYF.

The chain couples TRBV7-6 to TRBJ1-1; D possibly corresponds to TRBD1 (6 bases). The germline V gene encodes CDR1 SGHVS and CDR2 FNYEAQ. The CDR3 runs to 15 residues. V lost 1 base to trimming and J lost 3 bases, with 12 bases between them. CDR3 in DNA: TGTGCCAGCAGCTTAGGTGCAGGGGCCTACACTGAAGCTTTCTTT. Translated, it gives CASSLGAGAYTEAFF.

The genes are TRBV11-3 and TRBJ2-5; 11 positions match TRBD1. Germline V CDR1 and CDR2: SGHNT, YENEEA. This CDR3 comprises 15 residues. V dropped 1 base and J dropped 5; count of bases not matched to a gene: 3. The CDR3 DNA reads as TGTGCCAGCAGCTTAGGGACAGGGGGCGAGGAGACCCAGTACTTC. It encodes CASSLGTGGEETQYF.

CDR3 sequence: CASRKVGETQYF. In DNA, the CDR3 is TGTGCCAGCAGAAAGGTCGGGGAGACCCAGTACTTC. The chain recombines TRBV11-2 with TRBJ2-5; D unclear. There are 12 residues in the CDR3. Germline CDR1 reads SGHAT; CDR2 reads FQNNGV. The ends were cut back, 6 bases at V and 5 bases at J, with 10 bases in the middle.